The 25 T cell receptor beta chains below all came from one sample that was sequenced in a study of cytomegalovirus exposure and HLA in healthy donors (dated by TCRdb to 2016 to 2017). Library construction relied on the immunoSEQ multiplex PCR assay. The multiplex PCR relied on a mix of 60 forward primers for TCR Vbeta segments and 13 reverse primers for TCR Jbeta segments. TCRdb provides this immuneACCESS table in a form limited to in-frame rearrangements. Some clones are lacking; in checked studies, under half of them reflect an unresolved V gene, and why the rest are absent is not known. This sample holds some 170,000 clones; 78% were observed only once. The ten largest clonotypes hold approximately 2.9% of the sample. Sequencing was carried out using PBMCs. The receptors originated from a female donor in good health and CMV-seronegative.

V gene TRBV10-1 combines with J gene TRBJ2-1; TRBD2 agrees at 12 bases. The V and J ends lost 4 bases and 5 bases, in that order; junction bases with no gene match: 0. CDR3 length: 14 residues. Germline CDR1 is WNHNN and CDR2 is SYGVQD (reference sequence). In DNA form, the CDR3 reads TGCGCCAGCAGTGCTAGCGGGAGGGACAATGAGCAGTTCTTC. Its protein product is CASSASGRDNEQFF.

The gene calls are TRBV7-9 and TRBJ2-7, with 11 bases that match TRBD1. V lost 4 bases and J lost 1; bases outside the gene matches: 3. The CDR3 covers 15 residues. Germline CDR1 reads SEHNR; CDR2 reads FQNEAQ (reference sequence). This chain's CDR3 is CASSSGQGASYEQYF. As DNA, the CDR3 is TGTGCCAGCAGCTCCGGACAGGGGGCTTCCTACGAGCAGTACTTC.

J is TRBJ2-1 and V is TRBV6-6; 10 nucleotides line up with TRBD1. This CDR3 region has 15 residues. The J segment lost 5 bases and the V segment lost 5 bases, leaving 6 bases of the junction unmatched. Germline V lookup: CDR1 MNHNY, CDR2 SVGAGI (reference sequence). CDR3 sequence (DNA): TGTGCCAGCAGTCCACGACAGGGGGCCAACAATGAGCAGTTCTTC. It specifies CASSPRQGANNEQFF.

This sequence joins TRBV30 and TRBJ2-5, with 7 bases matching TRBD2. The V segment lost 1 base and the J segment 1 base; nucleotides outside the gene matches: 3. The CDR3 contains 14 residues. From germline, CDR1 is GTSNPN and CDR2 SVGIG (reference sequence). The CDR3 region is CAWSETSVQETQYF. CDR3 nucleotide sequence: TGTGCCTGGAGTGAAACTAGCGTCCAAGAGACCCAGTACTTC.

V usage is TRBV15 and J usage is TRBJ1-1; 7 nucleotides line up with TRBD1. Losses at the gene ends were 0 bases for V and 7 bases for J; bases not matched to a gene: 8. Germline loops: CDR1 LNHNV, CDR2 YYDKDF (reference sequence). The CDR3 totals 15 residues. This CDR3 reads CATSRDRQGRNEAFF. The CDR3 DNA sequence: TGTGCCACCAGCAGAGATCGACAGGGAAGAAATGAAGCTTTCTTT.

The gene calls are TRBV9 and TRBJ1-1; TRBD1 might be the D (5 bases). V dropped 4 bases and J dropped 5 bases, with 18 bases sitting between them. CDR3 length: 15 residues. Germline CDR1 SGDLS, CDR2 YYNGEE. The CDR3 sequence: CASSPQGRGRTEAFF. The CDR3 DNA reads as TGTGCCAGCAGCCCCCAAGGCCGGGGGAGAACTGAAGCTTTCTTT.

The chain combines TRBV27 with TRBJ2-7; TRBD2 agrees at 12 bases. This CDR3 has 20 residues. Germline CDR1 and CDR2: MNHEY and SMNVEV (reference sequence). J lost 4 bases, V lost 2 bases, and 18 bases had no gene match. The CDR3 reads CASSLLSRGLAGGPGYEQYF. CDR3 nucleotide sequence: TGTGCCAGCAGTTTACTCAGCAGGGGGCTAGCGGGAGGGCCTGGGTACGAGCAGTACTTC.

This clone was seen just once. The CDR3 sequence is CASRGTGGHQPQHF. CDR3 in DNA: TGTGCCAGCAGAGGGACAGGGGGCCATCAGCCCCAGCATTTT. This sequence joins TRBV6-5 and TRBJ1-5; TRBD1 aligns across 12 bases. The trim removed 6 bases at V and 5 bases at J, leaving 2 bases unmatched. CDR1 is MNHEY and CDR2 is SVGAGI in the germline V gene. The length of the CDR3 is 14 residues.

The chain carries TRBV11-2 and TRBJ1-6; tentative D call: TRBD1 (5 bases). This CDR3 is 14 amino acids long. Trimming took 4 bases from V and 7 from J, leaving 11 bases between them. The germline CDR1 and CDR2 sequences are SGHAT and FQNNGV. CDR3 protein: CASSYGQANSPLHF. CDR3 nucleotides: TGTGCCAGCAGCTACGGACAAGCCAATTCACCCCTCCACTTT.

The CDR3 here is CTSSQFWAQANQPQHF. DNA for the CDR3: TGCACCAGCAGCCAATTCTGGGCACAGGCCAATCAGCCCCAGCATTTT. This rearrangement joins TRBV1 to TRBJ1-5; TRBD1 is taken as the D call from the table, unchecked against the DNA. TRBV1 is a pseudogene segment. The CDR3 has 16 residues.

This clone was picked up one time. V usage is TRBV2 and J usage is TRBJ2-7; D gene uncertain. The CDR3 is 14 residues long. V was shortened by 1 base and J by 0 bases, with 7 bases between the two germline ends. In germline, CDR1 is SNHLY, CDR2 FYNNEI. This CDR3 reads CASSEVQSSYEQYF. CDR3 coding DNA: TGTGCCAGCAGTGAAGTACAGAGCTCCTACGAGCAGTACTTC.

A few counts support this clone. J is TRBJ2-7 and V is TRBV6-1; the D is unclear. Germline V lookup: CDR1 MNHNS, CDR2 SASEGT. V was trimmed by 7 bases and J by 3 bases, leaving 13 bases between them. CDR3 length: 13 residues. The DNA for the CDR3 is TGTGCCAGCAAGGTAGCAAATAACTACGAGCAGTACTTC. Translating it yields CASKVANNYEQYF.

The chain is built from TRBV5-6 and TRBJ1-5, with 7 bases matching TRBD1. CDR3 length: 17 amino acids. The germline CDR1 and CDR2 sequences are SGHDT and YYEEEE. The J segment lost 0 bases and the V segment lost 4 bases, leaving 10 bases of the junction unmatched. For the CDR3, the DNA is TGTGCCAGCAGCGCCACCCGGACAGGATATAGCAATCAGCCCCAGCATTTT. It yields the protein CASSATRTGYSNQPQHF.

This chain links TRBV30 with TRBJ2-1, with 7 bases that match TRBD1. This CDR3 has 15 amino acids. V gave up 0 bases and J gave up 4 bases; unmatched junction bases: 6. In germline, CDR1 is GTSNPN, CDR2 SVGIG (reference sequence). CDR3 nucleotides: TGTGCCTGGAGTGTAGAAGGGGGCGTGTACAATGAGCAGTTCTTC. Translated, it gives CAWSVEGGVYNEQFF.

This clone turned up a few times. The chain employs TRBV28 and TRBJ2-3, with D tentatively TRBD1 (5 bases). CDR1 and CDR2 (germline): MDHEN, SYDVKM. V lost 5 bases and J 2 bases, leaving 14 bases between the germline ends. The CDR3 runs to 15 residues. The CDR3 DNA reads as TGTGCCAGCAGTCCAGGCGGCAGGGTCACAGATACGCAGTATTTT. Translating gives CASSPGGRVTDTQYF.

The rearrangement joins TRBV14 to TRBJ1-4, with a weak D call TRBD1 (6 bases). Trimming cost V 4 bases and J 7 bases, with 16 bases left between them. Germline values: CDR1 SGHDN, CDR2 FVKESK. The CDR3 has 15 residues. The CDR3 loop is CASSPLGGVGEKLFF. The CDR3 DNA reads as TGTGCCAGCAGCCCGCTAGGGGGAGTGGGTGAAAAACTGTTTTTT.

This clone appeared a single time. For the CDR3, the DNA is TGTGCCAGCAGTGAAGCGTTAGCGGGAGGTGCAGATACGCAGTATTTT. Amino acid sequence: CASSEALAGGADTQYF. The chain couples TRBV2 to TRBJ2-3; 10 bases map to TRBD2. The CDR3 totals 16 residues. The germline CDR1 and CDR2 sequences are SNHLY and FYNNEI. Unmatched junction bases numbered 4, after V lost 0 bases and J lost 4 bases. Supplemented by reference TRBV2 and TRBJ2-3, the full variable domain reads EPEVTQTPSHQVTQMGQEVILRCVPISNHLYFYWYRQILGQKVEFLVSFYNNEISEKSEIFDDQFSVERPDGSNFTLKIRSTKLEDSAMYFCASSEALAGGADTQYFGPGTRLTVL.

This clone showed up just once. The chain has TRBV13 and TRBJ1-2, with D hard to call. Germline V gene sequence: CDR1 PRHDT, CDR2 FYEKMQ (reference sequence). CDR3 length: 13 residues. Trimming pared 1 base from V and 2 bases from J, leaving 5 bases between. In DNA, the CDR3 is TGTGCCAGCAGCTTAGCCGGGAACTATGGCTACACCTTC. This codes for CASSLAGNYGYTF.

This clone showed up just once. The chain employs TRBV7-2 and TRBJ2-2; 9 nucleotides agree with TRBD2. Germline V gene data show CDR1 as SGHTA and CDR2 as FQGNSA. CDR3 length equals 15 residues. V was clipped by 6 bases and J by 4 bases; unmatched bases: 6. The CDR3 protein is CASSRSGRSTGELFF. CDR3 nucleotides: TGTGCCAGCAGTCGGAGCGGGAGGAGCACCGGGGAGCTGTTTTTT.

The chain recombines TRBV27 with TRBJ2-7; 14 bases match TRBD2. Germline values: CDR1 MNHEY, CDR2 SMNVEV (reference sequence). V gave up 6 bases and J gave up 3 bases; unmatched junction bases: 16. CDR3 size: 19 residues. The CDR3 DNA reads TGTGCCAGCAGAACTCCCCTGTCGACTAGCGGGAGGGAGGGCTACGAGCAGTACTTC. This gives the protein CASRTPLSTSGREGYEQYF.

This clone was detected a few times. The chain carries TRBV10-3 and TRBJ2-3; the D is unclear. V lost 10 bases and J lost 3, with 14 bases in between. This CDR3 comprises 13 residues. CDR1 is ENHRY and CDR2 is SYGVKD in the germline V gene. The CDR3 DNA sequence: TGTGCCACCGAGGATTCGCGGACAGATACGCAGTATTTT. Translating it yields CATEDSRTDTQYF.

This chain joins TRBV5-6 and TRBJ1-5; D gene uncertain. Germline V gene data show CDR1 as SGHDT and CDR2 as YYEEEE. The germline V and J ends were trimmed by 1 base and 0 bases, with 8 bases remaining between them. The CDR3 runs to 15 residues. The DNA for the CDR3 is TGTGCCAGCAGCTTGTCTTTTTATAGCAATCAGCCCCAGCATTTT. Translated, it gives CASSLSFYSNQPQHF.

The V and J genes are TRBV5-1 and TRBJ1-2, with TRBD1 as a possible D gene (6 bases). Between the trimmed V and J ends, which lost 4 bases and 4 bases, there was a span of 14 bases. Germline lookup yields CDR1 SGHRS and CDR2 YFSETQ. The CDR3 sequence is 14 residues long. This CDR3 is CASSLRDNGYGYTF. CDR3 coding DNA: TGCGCCAGCAGCCTCCGGGACAACGGCTATGGCTACACCTTC.

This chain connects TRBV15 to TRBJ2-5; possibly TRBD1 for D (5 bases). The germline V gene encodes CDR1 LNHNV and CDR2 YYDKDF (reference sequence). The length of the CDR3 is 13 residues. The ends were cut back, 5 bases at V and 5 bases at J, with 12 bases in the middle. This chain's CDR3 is CATSYGQLETQYF. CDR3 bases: TGTGCCACCAGCTACGGACAACTGGAGACCCAGTACTTC.

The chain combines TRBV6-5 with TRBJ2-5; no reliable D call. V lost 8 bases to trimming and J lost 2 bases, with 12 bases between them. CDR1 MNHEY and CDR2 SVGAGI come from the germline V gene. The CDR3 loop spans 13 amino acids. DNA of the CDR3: TGTGCCAGCCTAGACTTTTGGCAAGAGACCCAGTACTTC. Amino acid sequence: CASLDFWQETQYF.